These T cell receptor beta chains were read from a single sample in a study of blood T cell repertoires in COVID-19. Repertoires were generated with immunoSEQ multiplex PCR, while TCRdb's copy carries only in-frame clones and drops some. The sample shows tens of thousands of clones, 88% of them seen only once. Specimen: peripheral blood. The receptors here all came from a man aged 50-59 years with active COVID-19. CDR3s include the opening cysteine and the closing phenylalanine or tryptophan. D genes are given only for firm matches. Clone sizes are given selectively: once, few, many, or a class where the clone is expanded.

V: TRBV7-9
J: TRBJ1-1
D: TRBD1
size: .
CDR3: CASSSPEGAVTEAFF
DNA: TGTGCCAGCAGCTCTCCGGAGGGGGCAGTCACTGAAGCTTTCTTT

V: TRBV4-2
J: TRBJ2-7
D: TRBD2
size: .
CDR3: CASSQEAGGPSEQYF
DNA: TGTGCCAGCAGCCAAGAGGCGGGAGGGCCGAGCGAGCAGTACTTC

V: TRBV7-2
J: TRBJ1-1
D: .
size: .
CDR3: CASSRGRGTEAFF
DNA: TGTGCCAGCAGCCGGGGACGGGGGACTGAAGCTTTCTTT

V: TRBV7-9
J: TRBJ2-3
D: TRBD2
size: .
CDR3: CASSLGGGVTDTQYF
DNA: TGTGCCAGCAGCTTAGGCGGGGGGGTCACAGATACGCAGTATTTT

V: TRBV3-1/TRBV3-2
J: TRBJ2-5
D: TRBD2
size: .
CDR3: CASSHRGTSGNQETQYF
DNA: TGTGCCAGCAGCCACCGAGGGACTAGCGGAAACCAAGAGACCCAGTACTTC

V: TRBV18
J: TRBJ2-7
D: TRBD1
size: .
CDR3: CASSPGQTSYEQYF
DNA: TGTGCCAGCTCACCGGGACAGACCTCCTACGAGCAGTACTTC

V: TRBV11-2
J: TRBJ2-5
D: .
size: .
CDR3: CASSLWPGGQGTQYF
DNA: TGTGCCAGCAGCTTATGGCCAGGGGGGCAAGGGACCCAGTACTTC

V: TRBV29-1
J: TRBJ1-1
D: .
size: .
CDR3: CSVEDPLSEAFF
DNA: TGCAGCGTTGAAGATCCCCTTTCTGAAGCTTTCTTT

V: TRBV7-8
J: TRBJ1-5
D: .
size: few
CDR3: CASSLGEDQPQHF
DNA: TGTGCCAGCAGCTTAGGGGAGGATCAGCCCCAGCATTTT

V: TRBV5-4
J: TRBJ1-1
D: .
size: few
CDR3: CASSSQQGTSEAFF
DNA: TGTGCCAGCAGCTCACAACAGGGAACCAGTGAAGCTTTCTTT

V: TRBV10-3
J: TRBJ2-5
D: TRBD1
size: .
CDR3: CAISGSATGGGETQYF
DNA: TGTGCCATCAGCGGATCCGCGACAGGGGGAGGAGAGACCCAGTACTTC

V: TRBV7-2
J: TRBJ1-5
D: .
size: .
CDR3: CASSLVGGANQPQHF
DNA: TGTGCCAGCAGCTTAGTCGGGGGGGCCAATCAGCCCCAGCATTTT

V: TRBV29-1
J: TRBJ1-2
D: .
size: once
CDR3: CSVEDGPYGYTF
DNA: TGCAGCGTTGAAGATGGGCCCTATGGCTACACCTTC

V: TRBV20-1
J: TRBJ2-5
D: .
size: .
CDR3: CSASSVETQYF
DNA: TGCAGTGCTAGTAGCGTAGAGACCCAGTACTTC

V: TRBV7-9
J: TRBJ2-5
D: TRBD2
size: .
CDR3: CASSSGLGKQETQYF
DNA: TGTGCCAGCAGCTCGGGACTAGGCAAGCAAGAGACCCAGTACTTC

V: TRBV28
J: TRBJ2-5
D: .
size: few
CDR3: CASSYPSGTHF
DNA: TGTGCCAGCAGTTACCCCTCCGGGACACACTTC

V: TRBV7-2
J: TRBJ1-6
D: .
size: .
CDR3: CASSLGRQGTSPLHF
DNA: TGTGCCAGCAGCTTAGGGCGTCAGGGGACTTCACCCCTCCACTTT

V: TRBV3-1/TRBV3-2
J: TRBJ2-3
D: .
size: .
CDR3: CASSQEEGEGTDTQYF
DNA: TGTGCCAGCAGCCAAGAGGAGGGGGAGGGTACAGATACGCAGTATTTT

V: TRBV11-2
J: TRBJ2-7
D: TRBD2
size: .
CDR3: CASSLRLAGGYEQYF
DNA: TGTGCCAGCAGCCTCAGACTAGCGGGAGGTTACGAGCAGTACTTC

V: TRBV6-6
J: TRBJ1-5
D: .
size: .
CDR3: CASSSSDGGGNQPQHF
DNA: TGTGCCAGCAGTTCCAGCGATGGAGGGGGCAATCAGCCCCAGCATTTT

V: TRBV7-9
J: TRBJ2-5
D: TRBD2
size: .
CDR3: CASSRLAGYQETQYF
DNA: TGTGCCAGCAGCCGATTAGCGGGGTACCAAGAGACCCAGTACTTC

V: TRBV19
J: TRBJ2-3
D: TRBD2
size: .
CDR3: CATSRRGGPTDTQYF
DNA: TGTGCCACCTCGCGCCGGGGGGGCCCCACAGATACGCAGTATTTT

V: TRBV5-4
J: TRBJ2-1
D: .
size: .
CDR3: CASSSPSGYNEQFF
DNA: TGTGCCAGCAGCTCACCGAGTGGCTACAATGAGCAGTTCTTC

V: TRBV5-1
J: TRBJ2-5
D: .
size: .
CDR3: CASTLQGAQETQYF
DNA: TGCGCCAGCACCTTGCAGGGTGCCCAAGAGACCCAGTACTTC

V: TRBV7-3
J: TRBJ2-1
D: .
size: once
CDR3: CASSFGLPPRRNEQFF
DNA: TGTGCCAGCAGCTTCGGACTACCCCCAAGACGGAATGAGCAGTTCTTC